One and the same sample provided the 30 T cell receptor beta chains below, sequenced in a study of identical twins. TCRdb fed the 5' RACE reads into MiXCR, producing one record per CDR3 protein. The sample lists 240,000 or so distinct CDR3 sequences, roughly 13% seen once, with about 3.9% in the top ten. The same specimen was also included in a second study, on yellow fever vaccine responses in identical twins.

The sequencing input was memory (CD45RO+) T cells sorted from blood. The receptors were gathered from a woman aged 18-29 years in good health.

The chain recombines TRBV27 with TRBJ1-6; no definite D call. Trimming pared 3 bases from V and 3 bases from J, leaving 9 bases between. The CDR3 consists of 15 residues. Germline V gives CDR1 MNHEY, CDR2 SMNVEV (reference sequence). The CDR3 DNA reads as TGTGCCAGCAGTTTCCGGTCAGGCTATAATTCACCCCTCCACTTT. This encodes CASSFRSGYNSPLHF.

This clonotype was seen at least ten times. The chain employs TRBV20-1 and TRBJ2-7, with D perhaps matching TRBD2 (6 bases). CDR1 and CDR2 (germline): DFQATT, SNEGSKA (reference sequence). Trimming took off 4 bases at V and 6 bases at J, with 16 bases between the two ends. The CDR3 has 13 residues. CDR3 DNA sequence: TGCAGTGCTACAGGACTCGCCGGGGGCGAGCAGTACTTC. Translating gives CSATGLAGGEQYF.

At least ten counts were recorded for this clonotype. V gene TRBV29-1 combines with J gene TRBJ1-5; D is undetermined. The CDR3 has 14 amino acids. Trimming removed 5 bases at V and 2 bases at J, with 13 bases between. Germline CDR1 is SQVTM and CDR2 is ANQGSEA. In nucleotides, the CDR3 is TGCAGCGTTAATATAGGGCTGGGCAATCAGCCCCAGCATTTT. Translating gives CSVNIGLGNQPQHF.

The CDR3 here is CSVEPRGAKQETQYF. CDR3 in DNA: TGCAGCGTAGAGCCCCGGGGGGCCAAGCAAGAGACCCAGTACTTC. This chain joins TRBV29-1 and TRBJ2-5; perhaps TRBD2 as D (7 bases). This CDR3 is 15 amino acids long. The V and J ends lost 6 bases and 2 bases respectively, with 19 bases between them. CDR1 SQVTM and CDR2 ANQGSEA come from the germline V gene.

This clonotype was seen repeatedly, ten times or more. The gene calls are TRBV2 and TRBJ2-1; 7 nucleotides align to TRBD1. V gave up 8 bases and J gave up 9 bases; unmatched junction bases: 22. The CDR3 runs to 17 residues. Germline V gene data show CDR1 as SNHLY and CDR2 as FYNNEI. The CDR3 is CASSSGSPGQRGGEQFF. The CDR3 coding sequence is TGTGCCAGCTCCTCTGGGTCACCGGGACAGAGAGGAGGTGAGCAGTTCTTC.

This clonotype was picked up a small number of times. This sequence joins TRBV6-4 and TRBJ2-3; D is ambiguous. Germline V gene sequence: CDR1 MRHNA, CDR2 SNTAGT. The length of the CDR3 is 14 residues. Deletions cut 4 bases from V and 0 bases from J, with 8 bases between. The CDR3 is CASSAGLSTDTQYF. CDR3 bases: TGTGCCAGCAGTGCCGGGCTTAGCACAGATACGCAGTATTTT.

V is TRBV5-6 and J is TRBJ1-1, with D unclear. The V end lost 0 bases, the J end lost 4 bases, and 13 bases lay between the germline ends. CDR1 and CDR2 from the germline V gene are SGHDT and YYEEEE. There are 15 residues in the CDR3. The CDR3 nucleotides are TGTGCCAGCAGCTTGGGGGTCTTTTTTGGCACTGAAGCTTTCTTT. As protein: CASSLGVFFGTEAFF.

This clonotype was detected only a few times. The CDR3 sequence: CASSPSRLAGGPGNTGELFF. In DNA, the CDR3 is TGTGCCAGCAGTCCCTCCCGGCTAGCGGGAGGGCCCGGGAACACCGGGGAGCTGTTTTTT. V and J are TRBV27 and TRBJ2-2, with 12 bases identical to TRBD2. V gave up 5 bases and J gave up 1 base; unmatched junction bases: 14. Germline V CDR1 and CDR2: MNHEY, SMNVEV (reference sequence). The CDR3 totals 20 residues.

This clonotype was counted ten times or more. The genes are TRBV4-3 and TRBJ2-1; TRBD2 matches 10 bases. The CDR3 has 19 amino acids. V lost 0 bases, J lost 9 bases, and 17 bases stayed unmatched. Germline assignment: CDR1 LGHNA and CDR2 YSLEER. For the CDR3, the DNA is TGCGCCAGCAGCCAAGAAGCGGGAGGGGCTAGCGGGAGATTTAGTGAGCAGTTCTTC. It translates to CASSQEAGGASGRFSEQFF.

This clonotype was counted a few times. This sequence joins TRBV13 and TRBJ2-7; D is undetermined. Germline V lookup: CDR1 PRHDT, CDR2 FYEKMQ (reference sequence). Trimming removed 3 bases from V and 3 bases from J, with 9 bases in between. The CDR3 contains 13 residues. CDR3 bases: TGTGCCAGCAGCTTGATGCACGGCTACGAGCAGTACTTC. Its translation is CASSLMHGYEQYF.

This chain links TRBV5-4 with TRBJ2-7, with TRBD1 matching 10 bases. Trimming cost V 4 bases and J 6 bases; bases outside gene matches: 13. This CDR3 has 16 amino acids. The germline V gene has CDR1 SGHNT and CDR2 YYREEE (reference sequence). CDR3 residues: CASSLSRDRGISEQYF. The CDR3 DNA follows: TGTGCCAGCAGCCTGTCCCGGGACAGGGGTATCTCCGAGCAGTACTTC.

This clonotype was found a few times. This sequence joins TRBV4-3 and TRBJ2-7; TRBD2 matches 12 bases. The CDR3 has 18 amino acids. Unmatched junction bases numbered 9, after V lost 1 base and J lost 2 bases. Germline CDR1 is LGHNA and CDR2 is YSLEER. The CDR3 DNA reads as TGCGCCAGCAGCCAAGTGGCGACTAGCGGGAGAGTTCCCTACGAGCAGTACTTC. As protein: CASSQVATSGRVPYEQYF.

In this sample, this clonotype turned up many times. The chain carries TRBV4-1 and TRBJ2-7; tentative D call: TRBD1 (5 bases). Trimming took off 3 bases at V and 4 bases at J, with 10 bases between the two ends. The CDR3 covers 13 residues. CDR1 is MGHRA, CDR2 YSYEKL, per germline. CDR3: CASSQGPGYEQYF. The CDR3 region has the DNA TGCGCCAGCAGCCAGGGGCCTGGGTACGAGCAGTACTTC.

Only a few counts were recorded for this clonotype. The chain is built from TRBV5-6 and TRBJ2-2; D remains ambiguous. CDR1 SGHDT and CDR2 YYEEEE come from the germline V gene. This CDR3 contains 16 residues. Trimming took off 1 base at V and 4 bases at J, with 14 bases between the two ends. CDR3: CASSLSDSSGTGELFF. CDR3 bases: TGTGCCAGCAGCTTGAGTGATAGCTCCGGCACCGGGGAGCTGTTTTTT. Based on the CDR3 plus reference TRBV5-6 and TRBJ2-2, the full variable domain is DAGVTQSPTHLIKTRGQQVTLRCSPKSGHDTVSWYQQALGQGPQFIFQYYEEEERQRGNFPDRFSGHQFPNYSSELNVNALLLGDSALYLCASSLSDSSGTGELFFGEGSRLTVL.

This clonotype was seen only a few times. The rearrangement uses TRBV3-1 and TRBJ2-1; 11 bases align to TRBD2. The CDR3 runs 15 residues. The V and J ends lost 4 bases and 9 bases, in that order; junction bases with no gene match: 8. Germline loops: CDR1 LGHDT, CDR2 YNNKEL (reference sequence). The CDR3 reads CASSPHRGTSGEQFF. The CDR3 nucleotides read TGTGCCAGCAGCCCACACAGAGGGACTAGCGGTGAGCAGTTCTTC.

This clonotype was counted many times. The chain is built from TRBV20-1 and TRBJ2-1; tentative D call: TRBD1 (6 bases). V was cut by 5 bases and J by 2 bases, with 13 bases left in between. This CDR3 region has 14 residues. Looked up from germline, CDR1 is DFQATT and CDR2 is SNEGSKA (reference sequence). CDR3 in amino acids: CSAYRDRTYNEQFF. The CDR3 DNA follows: TGCAGTGCTTACAGAGACAGGACCTACAATGAGCAGTTCTTC.

This clonotype was counted only a few times. The V gene is TRBV7-2, the J gene TRBJ2-7; tentative D call: TRBD2 (6 bases). Per the germline V gene, CDR1 is SGHTA and CDR2 is FQGNSA. CDR3 length: 14 amino acids. Trimming left V 4 bases short and J 4 bases short, with 14 bases between. Here the CDR3 DNA reads TGTGCCAGCAGCTGGGGACTGAGGAAATACGAGCAGTACTTC. It yields the protein CASSWGLRKYEQYF. The whole variable domain, remainder taken from reference TRBV7-2 and TRBJ2-7, is GAGVSQSPSNKVTEKGKDVELRCDPISGHTALYWYRQSLGQGLEFLIYFQGNSAPDKSGLPSDRFSAERTGGSVSTLTIQRTQQEDSAVYLCASSWGLRKYEQYFGPGTRLTVT.

This clonotype has just a few counts. V gene TRBV20-1 combines with J gene TRBJ2-5, with unresolved D. Trimming took 2 bases from V and 2 from J, leaving 3 bases between them. The V gene's germline CDR1 is DFQATT and CDR2 SNEGSKA (reference sequence). This CDR3 contains 11 residues. The CDR3 loop is CSARIQETQYF. The DNA for the CDR3 is TGCAGTGCTAGAATTCAAGAGACCCAGTACTTC.

This clonotype was seen only a few times. V is TRBV6-5 and J is TRBJ1-1; a possible D gene is TRBD1 (5 bases). Germline V gene lookup returns CDR1 MNHEY and CDR2 SVGAGI. Trimming removed 4 bases at V and 2 bases at J, with 17 bases between. CDR3 length: 16 amino acids. CDR3 DNA sequence: TGTGCCAGCAGTTCGCCACCGGGACGGCTAAACACTGAAGCTTTCTTT. Translated: CASSSPPGRLNTEAFF.

This clonotype has a handful of counts. The gene calls are TRBV29-1 and TRBJ2-5, with unresolved D. V was pared by 2 bases and J by 4 bases, with 8 bases between. CDR1 and CDR2 from the germline V gene are SQVTM and ANQGSEA. The CDR3 is 12 amino acids. The CDR3 region is CSVEQAGETQYF. The CDR3 DNA reads TGCAGCGTTGAACAGGCTGGAGAGACCCAGTACTTC.

The chain combines TRBV3-1 with TRBJ2-6, with 7 bases that match TRBD2. Per germline, CDR1 LGHDT and CDR2 YNNKEL (reference sequence). The V segment lost 4 bases and the J segment 1 base; nucleotides outside the gene matches: 16. This CDR3 is built from 20 residues. CDR3 loop: CASSLLSVEVGGSGANVLTF. The CDR3 DNA follows: TGTGCCAGCAGCCTACTGTCTGTGGAGGTGGGGGGGTCTGGGGCCAACGTCCTGACTTTC. The complete variable domain, with remaining parts taken from reference TRBV3-1 and TRBJ2-6, reads DTAVSQTPKYLVTQMGNDKSIKCEQNLGHDTMYWYKQDSKKFLKIMFSYNNKELIINETVPNRFSPKSPDKAHLNLHINSLELGDSAVYFCASSLLSVEVGGSGANVLTFGAGSRLTVL.

J is TRBJ2-1 and V is TRBV27, with 11 bases fitting TRBD2. Germline V gene data show CDR1 as MNHEY and CDR2 as SMNVEV (reference sequence). The CDR3 contains 21 residues. Trimming removed 5 bases from V and 8 bases from J; junction bases left unmatched: 26. CDR3 protein: CASSNLPFRLAGRNQKDEQFF. The CDR3 coding sequence is TGTGCCAGCAGTAACCTACCATTCAGACTAGCGGGGAGGAATCAGAAGGATGAGCAGTTCTTC.

The rearrangement uses TRBV5-1 and TRBJ2-3; tentative D call: TRBD1 (6 bases). Germline V gene sequence: CDR1 SGHRS, CDR2 YFSETQ. V was shortened by 2 bases and J by 2 bases, with 12 bases between the two germline ends. The CDR3 has 15 amino acids. The DNA for the CDR3 is TGCGCCAGCAGCTTTCGGACAGCCAACACAGATACGCAGTATTTT. Translating it yields CASSFRTANTDTQYF.

The CDR3 spells CASSQEQGWNEQFF. CDR3 DNA: TGTGCCAGCAGCCAAGAACAGGGTTGGAATGAGCAGTTCTTC. This chain joins TRBV3-1 and TRBJ2-1; a possible D gene is TRBD1 (6 bases). The CDR3 spans 14 residues. V dropped 0 bases and J dropped 7 bases, with 10 bases sitting between them. Looked up from germline, CDR1 is LGHDT and CDR2 is YNNKEL (reference sequence).

The table lists this clonotype with a few counts. V and J are TRBV29-1 and TRBJ1-1; D is possibly TRBD1 (6 bases). V lost 4 bases, J lost 0 bases, and 9 bases lay in between. CDR3 size: 13 residues. Per the germline V gene, CDR1 is SQVTM and CDR2 is ANQGSEA. This chain's CDR3 is CSVGGQLNTEAFF. CDR3 DNA: TGCAGCGTTGGTGGACAGCTGAACACTGAAGCTTTCTTT.

This clonotype was observed many times. The chain has TRBV20-1 and TRBJ2-7; D ambiguous. The CDR3 length is 12 residues. The V gene's germline CDR1 is DFQATT and CDR2 SNEGSKA (reference sequence). V was cut by 7 bases and J by 4 bases, with 14 bases left in between. CDR3 coding DNA: TGCAGTGTTAGGGTGCTAGATTACGAGCAGTACTTC. It yields the protein CSVRVLDYEQYF.

The J gene is TRBJ2-7, the V gene TRBV5-1, with D unresolved. In germline, CDR1 is SGHRS, CDR2 YFSETQ. The CDR3 contains 16 residues. V was pared by 0 bases and J by 3 bases, with 16 bases between. CDR3: CASSLARTGGIYEQYF. The CDR3 nucleotides are TGCGCCAGCAGCTTGGCTCGGACGGGTGGTATCTACGAGCAGTACTTC.

This clonotype appeared many times. The chain carries TRBV6-5 and TRBJ1-1, with D unresolved. From germline, CDR1 is MNHEY and CDR2 SVGAGI. Trimming shortened V by 8 bases and J by 7 bases, and 8 bases separated the two germline ends. CDR3 length: 10 residues. The CDR3, as DNA: TGTGCCAGCGGCCTGAGTGAAGCTTTCTTT. Translating gives CASGLSEAFF.

This clonotype was seen ten or more times. The chain is built from TRBV29-1 and TRBJ2-3; D is undetermined. Germline V gives CDR1 SQVTM, CDR2 ANQGSEA. V gave up 3 bases and J gave up 3 bases, with 13 bases separating them. CDR3 size: 14 residues. The CDR3 DNA sequence: TGCAGCGTTGAGGTTCAGTTCGGTACAGATACGCAGTATTTT. Amino acids: CSVEVQFGTDTQYF.

V and J are TRBV4-3 and TRBJ2-3; 8 bases fit TRBD1. Unmatched junction bases numbered 6, after V lost 4 bases and J lost 3 bases. The CDR3 contains 15 residues. Germline CDR1 LGHNA, CDR2 YSLEER. Here the CDR3 DNA reads TGCGCCAGCAGCCGTTCAGGACAGGGAACAGATACGCAGTATTTT. Translating it yields CASSRSGQGTDTQYF.